Included here is one T cell receptor beta chain sequence, with context. One entry per CDR3 protein, called by TCRdb with MiXCR from the RT-PCR reads. The sample carries roughly 620,000 distinct CDR3 sequences, roughly 10% recorded once. The record originates from a study of response to subunit inactivated influenza vaccine. This sample was shared with a second study, whose subject was T cells expressing NK-cell markers. According to that study: What made the TCR beta cDNA was 5'RACE template switching with UMIs. The dominant NKG2C+ clonotypes represented about 1.0-7.0% of CD8+ T cells in six donors.

This TCR came from a man aged 50 or older who received an inactivated influenza vaccine. The source material was PBMCs from blood, sampled on the day of vaccination.

The CDR3 region has the DNA TGCAGTGCTAGAGATAAGTTGCAGGGTTGGGGCGAGCAGTACTTC. Its translation is CSARDKLQGWGEQYF. V and J are TRBV20-1 and TRBJ2-7, with D tentatively TRBD1 (5 bases). There are 15 residues in the CDR3. Looked up from germline, CDR1 is DFQATT and CDR2 is SNEGSKA (reference sequence). V lost 0 bases to trimming and J lost 6 bases, with 18 bases between them.